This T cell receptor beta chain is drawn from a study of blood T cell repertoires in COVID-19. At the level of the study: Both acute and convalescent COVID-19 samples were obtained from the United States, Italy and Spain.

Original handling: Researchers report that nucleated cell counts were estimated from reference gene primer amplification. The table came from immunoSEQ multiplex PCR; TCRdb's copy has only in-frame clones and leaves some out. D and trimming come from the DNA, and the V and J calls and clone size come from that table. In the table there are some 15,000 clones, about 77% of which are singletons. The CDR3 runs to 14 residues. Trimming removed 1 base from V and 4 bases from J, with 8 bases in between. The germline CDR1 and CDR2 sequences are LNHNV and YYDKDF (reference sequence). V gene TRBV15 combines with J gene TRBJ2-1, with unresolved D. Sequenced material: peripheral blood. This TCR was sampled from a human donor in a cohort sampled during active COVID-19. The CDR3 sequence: CATSRGAQYNEQFF. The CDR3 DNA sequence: TGTGCCACCAGCAGAGGGGCACAGTACAATGAGCAGTTCTTC.